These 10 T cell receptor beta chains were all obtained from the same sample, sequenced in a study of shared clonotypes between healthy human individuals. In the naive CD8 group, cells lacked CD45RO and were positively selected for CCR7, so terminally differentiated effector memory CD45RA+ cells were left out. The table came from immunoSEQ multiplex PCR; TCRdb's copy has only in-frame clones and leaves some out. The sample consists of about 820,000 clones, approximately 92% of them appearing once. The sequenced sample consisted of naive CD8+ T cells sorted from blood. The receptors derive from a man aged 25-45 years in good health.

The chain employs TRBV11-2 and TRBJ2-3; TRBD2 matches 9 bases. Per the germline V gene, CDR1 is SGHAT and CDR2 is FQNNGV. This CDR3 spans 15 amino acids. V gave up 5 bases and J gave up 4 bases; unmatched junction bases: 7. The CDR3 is CASSPVRGRADTQYF. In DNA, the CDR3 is TGTGCCAGCAGCCCCGTCCGCGGGAGGGCAGATACGCAGTATTTT.

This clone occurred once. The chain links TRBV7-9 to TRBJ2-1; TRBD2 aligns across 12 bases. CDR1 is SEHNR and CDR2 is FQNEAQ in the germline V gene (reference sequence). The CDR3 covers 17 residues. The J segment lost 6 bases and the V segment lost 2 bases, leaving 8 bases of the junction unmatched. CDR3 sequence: CASSLTPGTSGSNEQFF. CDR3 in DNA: TGTGCCAGCAGCTTAACGCCCGGGACTAGCGGGTCCAATGAGCAGTTCTTC.

For the CDR3, the DNA is TGTGCCAGTAGTTGGTCTACTGTGGACACTGAAGCTTTCTTT. Its translation: CASSWSTVDTEAFF. The rearrangement joins TRBV19 to TRBJ1-1, with D unresolved. The germline V gene encodes CDR1 LNHDA and CDR2 SQIVND (reference sequence). The CDR3 extends over 14 amino acids. The germline V and J ends were trimmed by 5 bases and 3 bases, with 13 bases remaining between them. The full variable domain, its missing parts supplied by reference TRBV19 and TRBJ1-1, is DGGITQSPKYLFRKEGQNVTLSCEQNLNHDAMYWYRQDPGQGLRLIYYSQIVNDFQKGDIAEGYSVSREKKESFPLTVTSAQKNPTAFYLCASSWSTVDTEAFFGQGTRLTVV.

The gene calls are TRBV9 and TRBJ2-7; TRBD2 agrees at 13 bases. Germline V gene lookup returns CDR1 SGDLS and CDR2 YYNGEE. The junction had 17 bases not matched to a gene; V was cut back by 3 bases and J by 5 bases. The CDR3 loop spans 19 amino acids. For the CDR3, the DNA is TGTGCCAGCAGCGGCAAACCTGGACTAGCGGGAGTGGGTTGCAACGAGCAGTACTTC. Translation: CASSGKPGLAGVGCNEQYF.

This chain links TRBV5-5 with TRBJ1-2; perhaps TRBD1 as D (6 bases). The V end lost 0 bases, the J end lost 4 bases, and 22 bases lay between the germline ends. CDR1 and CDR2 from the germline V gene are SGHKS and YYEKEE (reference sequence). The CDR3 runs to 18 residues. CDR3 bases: TGTGCCAGCAGCTTGGTTGGTTCGGACAGCGACTCCCGCTATGGCTACACCTTC. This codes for CASSLVGSDSDSRYGYTF.

CDR3 in DNA: TGTGCCAGCACCAGAAACCCCCGGGTCAGACAAGAGACCCAGTACTTC. It translates to CASTRNPRVRQETQYF. The chain couples TRBV14 to TRBJ2-5; unclear D gene. The germline V gene has CDR1 SGHDN and CDR2 FVKESK. This CDR3 is built from 16 residues. The V end lost 7 bases, the J end lost 2 bases, and 20 bases lay between the germline ends.

The CDR3 here is CASSLKIRGYTYEQYF. The CDR3 DNA sequence: TGTGCCAGCAGTTTAAAGATTCGGGGGTACACCTACGAGCAGTACTTC. The chain is built from TRBV27 and TRBJ2-7; a weak D match, TRBD2 (6 bases). Trimming left V 2 bases short and J 2 bases short, with 16 bases between. Germline assignment: CDR1 MNHEY and CDR2 SMNVEV (reference sequence). The CDR3 runs 16 residues.

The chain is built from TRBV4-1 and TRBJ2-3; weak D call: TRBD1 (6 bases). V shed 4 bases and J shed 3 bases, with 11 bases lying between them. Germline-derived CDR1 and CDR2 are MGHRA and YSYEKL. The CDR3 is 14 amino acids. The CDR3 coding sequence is TGCGCCAGCAGCCCACGAGGGGGAACAGATACGCAGTATTTT. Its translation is CASSPRGGTDTQYF.

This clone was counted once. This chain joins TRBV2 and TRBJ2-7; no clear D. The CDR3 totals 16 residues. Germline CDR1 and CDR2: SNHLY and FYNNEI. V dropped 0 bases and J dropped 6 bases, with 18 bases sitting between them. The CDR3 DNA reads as TGTGCCAGCAGTGAAGCCGAACTACGACTGGATTTCGAGCAGTACTTC. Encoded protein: CASSEAELRLDFEQYF. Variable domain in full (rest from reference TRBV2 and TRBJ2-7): EPEVTQTPSHQVTQMGQEVILRCVPISNHLYFYWYRQILGQKVEFLVSFYNNEISEKSEIFDDQFSVERPDGSNFTLKIRSTKLEDSAMYFCASSEAELRLDFEQYFGPGTRLTVT.

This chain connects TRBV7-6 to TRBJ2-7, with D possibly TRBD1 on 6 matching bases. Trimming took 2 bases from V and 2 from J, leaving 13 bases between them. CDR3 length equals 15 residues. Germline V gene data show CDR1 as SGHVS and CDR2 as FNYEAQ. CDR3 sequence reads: CASSLYAGTTYEQYF. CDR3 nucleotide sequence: TGTGCCAGCAGCTTATATGCAGGGACAACCTACGAGCAGTACTTC.